The 25 T cell receptor beta chains given below trace back to one sample, sequenced in a study of CD8 T cells in Susac syndrome. Random hexamers were used to reverse transcribe roughly 0.45 to 1 ug of RNA. From the immunoSEQ multiplex PCR reads, TCRdb called clonotypes with MiXCR, one entry per CDR3 protein. Of approximately 150,000 distinct CDR3 sequences in the sample, about 91% were seen once. The sample consisted of CD4+ T cells from PBMCs. The receptors originated from a human donor in good health.

The J gene is TRBJ1-2, the V gene TRBV20-1; TRBD1 agrees at 10 bases. Germline CDR1 and CDR2: DFQATT and SNEGSKA (reference sequence). The V segment lost 3 bases and the J segment 8 bases; nucleotides outside the gene matches: 3. The length of the CDR3 is 12 residues. The CDR3 DNA reads TGCAGTGCTAGCGACAGGGGGCAAGGCTACACCTTC. It codes for CSASDRGQGYTF.

The chain recombines TRBV29-1 with TRBJ2-2, with D unclear. The CDR3 length is 14 residues. The V and J ends lost 4 bases and 0 bases respectively, with 9 bases between them. In germline, CDR1 is SQVTM, CDR2 ANQGSEA. DNA of the CDR3: TGCAGCGTTGGAGTCAATACGAACACCGGGGAGCTGTTTTTT. Translating it yields CSVGVNTNTGELFF.

The chain is built from TRBV2 and TRBJ1-2; 7 bases align to TRBD1. Germline assignment: CDR1 SNHLY and CDR2 FYNNEI. The CDR3 runs to 14 residues. The V gene end was trimmed by 3 bases and the J gene end by 8 bases; junction bases not matched to a gene: 9. The DNA of the CDR3 is TGTGCCAGCAGTGACCTGAGACAGGGAAACGGCTACACCTTC. Translation gives CASSDLRQGNGYTF.

This chain links TRBV5-1 with TRBJ1-2; TRBD1 aligns across 10 bases. CDR3 length: 15 residues. V dropped 3 bases and J dropped 3; count of bases not matched to a gene: 5. Germline V lookup: CDR1 SGHRS, CDR2 YFSETQ. CDR3 amino acids: CASSSTGTGDYGYTF. The CDR3, as DNA: TGCGCCAGCAGCTCTACCGGGACAGGGGACTATGGCTACACCTTC.

CDR3 DNA: TGTGCCAGCAGTGAAGCAGGGAGGGGGAGCAATCAGCCCCAGCATTTT. Translated, it gives CASSEAGRGSNQPQHF. The chain has TRBV25-1 and TRBJ1-5; D might be TRBD1 (6 bases). This CDR3 region has 16 residues. The V end was cut by 2 bases, the J end by 1 base, with 12 bases between. CDR1 and CDR2 from the germline V gene are MGHDK and SYGVNS.

This chain uses TRBV6-5 with TRBJ2-7, with 9 bases fitting TRBD1. There are 15 residues in the CDR3. Germline CDR1 and CDR2: MNHEY and SVGAGI. V lost 7 bases and J lost 1; bases outside the gene matches: 8. The CDR3 loop reads CASNSFGTGSYEQYF. The CDR3 DNA is TGTGCCAGCAATTCATTCGGGACAGGGTCCTACGAGCAGTACTTC.

V usage is TRBV5-1 and J usage is TRBJ2-2, with a weak D call TRBD1 (5 bases). The ends were cut back, 3 bases at V and 1 base at J, with 10 bases in the middle. CDR1 is SGHRS, CDR2 YFSETQ, per germline. The CDR3 runs 15 residues. CDR3 sequence reads: CASSWTTGNTGELFF. CDR3 coding DNA: TGCGCCAGCAGCTGGACCACAGGGAACACCGGGGAGCTGTTTTTT.

This clonotype came up once. The chain carries TRBV30 and TRBJ2-7, with D unresolved. V was cut by 8 bases and J by 0 bases, with 11 bases left in between. Germline-derived CDR1 and CDR2 are GTSNPN and SVGIG (reference sequence). This CDR3 is 12 amino acids long. The CDR3 sequence is CAATETSYEQYF. In DNA, the CDR3 is TGTGCCGCGACTGAAACCTCCTACGAGCAGTACTTC.

CDR3 coding DNA: TGCAGTGCGATAGATCACACCGGGGAGCTGTTTTTT. Translation: CSAIDHTGELFF. The chain is built from TRBV20-1 and TRBJ2-2, with D hard to call. This CDR3 has 12 residues. With 6 bases removed from V and 3 bases from J, the gap between germline ends came to 8 bases. Germline CDR1 is DFQATT and CDR2 is SNEGSKA (reference sequence).

The chain has TRBV10-2 and TRBJ2-5; tentatively, D is TRBD1 (6 bases). Per germline, CDR1 WSHSY and CDR2 SAAADI. This CDR3 spans 13 amino acids. Trimming took off 4 bases at V and 5 bases at J, with 11 bases between the two ends. CDR3 nucleotide sequence: TGCGCCAGCAGTGCAGGGGATGGTGAGACCCAGTACTTC. The encoded protein is CASSAGDGETQYF.

Only one count was recorded for this clonotype. In nucleotides, the CDR3 is TGTGCCAGCAGCTTAGTTCAGGGTAGTGGAGAGACCCAGTACTTC. This encodes CASSLVQGSGETQYF. This sequence joins TRBV7-9 and TRBJ2-5; D is possibly TRBD1 (5 bases). The CDR3 spans 15 residues. Trimming pared 1 base from V and 4 bases from J, leaving 13 bases between. Germline V CDR1 and CDR2: SEHNR, FQNEAQ (reference sequence). Drawing the rest from reference TRBV7-9 and TRBJ2-5, the complete variable domain is DTGVSQNPRHKITKRGQNVTFRCDPISEHNRLYWYRQTLGQGPEFLTYFQNEAQLEKSRLLSDRFSAERPKGSFSTLEIQRTEQGDSAMYLCASSLVQGSGETQYFGPGTRLLVL.

This chain uses TRBV6-6 with TRBJ1-2, with D unresolved. CDR3 length equals 14 residues. Germline-derived CDR1 and CDR2 are MNHNY and SVGAGI (reference sequence). V dropped 5 bases and J dropped 6 bases, with 16 bases sitting between them. This CDR3 is CASSEPEGGNGYTF. The CDR3 DNA sequence: TGTGCCAGCAGTGAGCCGGAGGGAGGAAATGGCTACACCTTC.

The chain has TRBV6-6 and TRBJ1-1; no definite D call. V lost 4 bases, J lost 4 bases, and 10 bases lay in between. The CDR3 runs to 13 residues. Germline V gene sequence: CDR1 MNHNY, CDR2 SVGAGI (reference sequence). The chain's CDR3 is CASSFGRLTEAFF. The CDR3 DNA is TGTGCCAGCAGTTTCGGACGACTCACTGAAGCTTTCTTT.

V usage is TRBV7-8 and J usage is TRBJ1-5; unclear D gene. Germline V gene sequence: CDR1 SGHVS, CDR2 FQNEAQ. The CDR3 extends over 14 amino acids. V was clipped by 5 bases and J by 6 bases, with 14 bases between them. CDR3 in DNA: TGTGCCAGCAGCCCTAGAGAGGGAACTCAGCCCCAGCATTTT. Translation: CASSPREGTQPQHF.

The gene calls are TRBV6-4 and TRBJ1-2, with 9 bases fitting TRBD1. Germline V lookup: CDR1 MRHNA, CDR2 SNTAGT. The CDR3 length is 12 residues. J was trimmed by 11 bases and V by 0 bases; bases with no gene match: 1. The CDR3 DNA follows: TGTGCCAGCAGTGACTCGGGACAGGGATACACCTTC. This sequence encodes CASSDSGQGYTF.

The V call is TRBV25-1, the J call TRBJ2-1; TRBD2 matches at 10 bases. The J segment lost 6 bases and the V segment lost 4 bases, leaving 6 bases of the junction unmatched. The CDR3 is made up of 15 amino acids. Per the germline V gene, CDR1 is MGHDK and CDR2 is SYGVNS. The CDR3 coding sequence is TGTGCCAGCAGTGGTAGCGGGAGGTTACTCAATGAGCAGTTCTTC. Translation: CASSGSGRLLNEQFF.

The V and J genes are TRBV19 and TRBJ1-2, with D unclear. From germline, CDR1 is LNHDA and CDR2 SQIVND (reference sequence). Trimming removed 3 bases at V and 3 bases at J, with 8 bases between. The CDR3 runs to 13 residues. This chain's CDR3 is CASSIGQDYGYTF. DNA for the CDR3: TGTGCCAGTAGTATTGGGCAGGACTATGGCTACACCTTC.

This chain links TRBV13 with TRBJ2-2, with a tentative D call TRBD1 (6 bases). Germline loops: CDR1 PRHDT, CDR2 FYEKMQ (reference sequence). Trimming removed 6 bases at V and 0 bases at J, with 11 bases between. The CDR3 spans 15 residues. The CDR3 region is CASSPTGTNTGELFF. CDR3 coding DNA: TGTGCCAGCAGTCCGACAGGAACGAACACCGGGGAGCTGTTTTTT.

The J gene is TRBJ1-5, the V gene TRBV10-3, with a possible D match to TRBD1 (5 bases). This CDR3 region has 12 residues. V was trimmed by 8 bases and J by 2 bases, leaving 7 bases between them. CDR1 is ENHRY, CDR2 SYGVKD, per germline. CDR3 nucleotides: TGTGCCATCGCACAGGGCAATCAGCCCCAGCATTTT. As protein: CAIAQGNQPQHF.

This clonotype has more than one count but fewer than ten. V and J are TRBV12-3 or TRBV12-4 and TRBJ1-2; D call uncertain. V was clipped by 5 bases and J by 6 bases, with 19 bases between them. The CDR3 runs to 15 residues. CDR3 loop: CASSKRVSWGDGYTF. The CDR3 DNA is TGTGCCAGCAGTAAGAGGGTTTCATGGGGTGATGGCTACACCTTC.

The V call is TRBV20-1, the J call TRBJ2-7; D call uncertain. With 7 bases removed from V and 4 bases from J, the gap between germline ends came to 11 bases. This CDR3 has 11 residues. The germline CDR1 and CDR2 sequences are DFQATT and SNEGSKA (reference sequence). Here the CDR3 reads CSVPQSYEQYF. The DNA of the CDR3 is TGCAGTGTCCCACAATCTTACGAGCAGTACTTC.

The J gene is TRBJ2-7, the V gene TRBV27; D is undetermined. The CDR3 consists of 13 residues. Trimming removed 6 bases from V and 2 bases from J, with 11 bases in between. The germline CDR1 and CDR2 sequences are MNHEY and SMNVEV (reference sequence). The CDR3 loop reads CASRRTGTYEQYF. CDR3 bases: TGTGCCAGCAGGCGGACGGGTACCTACGAGCAGTACTTC.

V is TRBV5-1 and J is TRBJ2-2, with 11 bases identical to TRBD2. The CDR3 is 21 residues long. Germline CDR1 reads SGHRS; CDR2 reads YFSETQ. V shed 4 bases and J 1 base; nucleotides not matched to a gene: 18. CDR3 sequence reads: CASSQTLGTSGAVGNTGELFF. CDR3 in DNA: TGCGCCAGCAGCCAAACTCTCGGGACTAGCGGCGCGGTGGGGAACACCGGGGAGCTGTTTTTT.

This chain links TRBV29-1 with TRBJ2-7; 8 positions match TRBD1. Trimming took 5 bases from V and 5 from J; bases not matched to a gene: 11. Germline assignment: CDR1 SQVTM and CDR2 ANQGSEA. The CDR3 sequence is 14 residues long. The CDR3 nucleotides read TGCAGCGTTAGCCCTGGTGGGACAGGAAACGAGCAGTACTTC. Its translation is CSVSPGGTGNEQYF.

This chain's CDR3 is CASSQDWGTSVYEQYF. CDR3 nucleotides: TGCGCCAGCAGCCAAGATTGGGGGACATCTGTCTACGAGCAGTACTTC. The rearrangement links TRBV4-3 to TRBJ2-7, with D possibly TRBD1 on 6 matching bases. Per germline, CDR1 LGHNA and CDR2 YSLEER. CDR3 length: 16 amino acids. Trimming took 0 bases from V and 3 from J, leaving 15 bases between them.